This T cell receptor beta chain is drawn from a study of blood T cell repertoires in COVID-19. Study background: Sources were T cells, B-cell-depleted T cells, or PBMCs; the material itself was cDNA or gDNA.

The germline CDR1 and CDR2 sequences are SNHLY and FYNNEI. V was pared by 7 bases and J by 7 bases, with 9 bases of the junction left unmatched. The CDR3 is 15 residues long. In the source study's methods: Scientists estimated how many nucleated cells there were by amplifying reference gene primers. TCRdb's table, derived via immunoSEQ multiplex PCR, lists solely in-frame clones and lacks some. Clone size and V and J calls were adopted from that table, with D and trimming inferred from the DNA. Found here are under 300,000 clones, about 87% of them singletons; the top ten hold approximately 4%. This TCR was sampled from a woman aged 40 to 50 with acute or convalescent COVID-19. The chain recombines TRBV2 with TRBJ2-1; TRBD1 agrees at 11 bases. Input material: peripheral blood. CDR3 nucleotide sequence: TGTGCCAGCATTTGGGAGGACAGGGGGCTGAATGAGCAGTTCTTC. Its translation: CASIWEDRGLNEQFF. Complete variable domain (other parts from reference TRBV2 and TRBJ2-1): EPEVTQTPSHQVTQMGQEVILRCVPISNHLYFYWYRQILGQKVEFLVSFYNNEISEKSEIFDDQFSVERPDGSNFTLKIRSTKLEDSAMYFCASIWEDRGLNEQFFGPGTRLTVL.